This is a list of T cell receptor beta chains from one sample in a study of persistence of HIV-infected CD4 T cells. No antigen has been identified for these receptors. Using immunoSEQ multiplex PCR, the repertoire was profiled, and TCRdb retains in-frame clones only, with some absent. This sample has more than 30,000 clones, with roughly 70% found just once. The input for sequencing was CD4+ T cells sorted from PBMCs after roughly 19-hour stimulation, taken from a patient who received antiretroviral therapy. These receptors originate from an adult man with HIV who was CMV-seropositive. The CDR3 runs from the conserved cysteine through the conserved F or W. Each record gives: V gene, clone size, D gene, J gene, CDR3 protein, CDR3 DNA. D genes are given only for firm matches. Not every row has a clone size; where given, it reads once, few, many or a size class.

v_gene: TRBV19
abundance: -
d_gene: -
j_gene: TRBJ1-2
CDR3aa: CASSPPAGFGRGYTF
CDR3nt: TGTGCCAGTAGTCCTCCCGCAGGGTTCGGCAGAGGCTACACCTTC

v_gene: TRBV24-1
abundance: -
d_gene: -
j_gene: TRBJ1-6
CDR3aa: CATSDNRELRSPLHF
CDR3nt: TGTGCCACCAGTGATAACAGGGAATTAAGGTCACCCCTCCACTTT

v_gene: TRBV10-2
abundance: -
d_gene: TRBD2
j_gene: TRBJ2-2
CDR3aa: CASSELAGVPSTGELFF
CDR3nt: TGCGCCAGCAGTGAACTAGCGGGGGTCCCGAGCACCGGGGAGCTGTTTTTT

v_gene: TRBV6-1
abundance: -
d_gene: TRBD1
j_gene: TRBJ1-2
CDR3aa: CASSEDRSYGYTF
CDR3nt: TGTGCCAGCAGTGAGGACAGGTCCTATGGCTACACCTTC

v_gene: TRBV6-5
abundance: -
d_gene: -
j_gene: TRBJ1-1
CDR3aa: CASNNVPGSAFF
CDR3nt: TGTGCCAGCAACAACGTTCCTGGATCAGCTTTCTTT

v_gene: TRBV3-1/TRBV3-2
abundance: -
d_gene: -
j_gene: TRBJ1-2
CDR3aa: CASSHNYGYTF
CDR3nt: TGTGCCAGCAGTCATAACTATGGCTACACCTTC

v_gene: TRBV3-1/TRBV3-2
abundance: -
d_gene: -
j_gene: TRBJ2-1
CDR3aa: CASSLTGKGQFF
CDR3nt: TGTGCCAGCAGCCTCACAGGGAAAGGGCAGTTCTTC

v_gene: TRBV19
abundance: once
d_gene: -
j_gene: TRBJ1-1
CDR3aa: CASSIDQGRAEAFF
CDR3nt: TGTGCCAGTAGTATTGATCAGGGAAGGGCTGAAGCTTTCTTT

v_gene: TRBV19
abundance: -
d_gene: TRBD1
j_gene: TRBJ1-1
CDR3aa: CASTGTGEYTEAFF
CDR3nt: TGTGCCAGTACGGGGACAGGCGAATACACTGAAGCTTTCTTT

v_gene: TRBV24-1
abundance: few
d_gene: TRBD1
j_gene: TRBJ1-5
CDR3aa: CATLDRGAYSNQPQHF
CDR3nt: TGTGCCACTCTGGACAGGGGGGCTTATAGCAATCAGCCCCAGCATTTT

v_gene: TRBV28
abundance: -
d_gene: -
j_gene: TRBJ2-7
CDR3aa: CASRKGLYEQYF
CDR3nt: TGTGCCAGCAGGAAGGGGCTCTACGAGCAGTACTTC

v_gene: TRBV28
abundance: -
d_gene: TRBD1
j_gene: TRBJ1-6
CDR3aa: CASSAGTGPNSPLHF
CDR3nt: TGTGCCAGCAGTGCCGGGACAGGGCCTAATTCACCCCTCCACTTT

v_gene: TRBV5-1
abundance: few
d_gene: -
j_gene: TRBJ1-2
CDR3aa: CASSPGGEVTYGYTF
CDR3nt: TGCGCCAGCAGCCCCGGCGGGGAAGTAACCTATGGCTACACCTTC

v_gene: TRBV10-2
abundance: few
d_gene: -
j_gene: TRBJ2-5
CDR3aa: CASSEGGRETQYF
CDR3nt: TGCGCCAGCAGTGAGGGGGGGAGAGAGACCCAGTACTTC

v_gene: TRBV18
abundance: -
d_gene: TRBD1
j_gene: TRBJ2-7
CDR3aa: CASSLNTAGTGKDEQYF
CDR3nt: TGTGCCAGCTCACTTAACACGGCAGGGACAGGGAAGGACGAGCAGTACTTC

v_gene: TRBV28
abundance: -
d_gene: TRBD1
j_gene: TRBJ2-1
CDR3aa: CASFHGTGYNEQFF
CDR3nt: TGTGCCAGCTTCCACGGGACAGGTTACAATGAGCAGTTCTTC

v_gene: TRBV12-3/TRBV12-4
abundance: -
d_gene: TRBD1
j_gene: TRBJ2-1
CDR3aa: CASIATGQGSGFF
CDR3nt: TGTGCCAGCATCGCAACCGGACAGGGCTCTGGGTTCTTC

v_gene: TRBV6-5
abundance: -
d_gene: TRBD1
j_gene: TRBJ1-2
CDR3aa: CASSYGGQGDNGYTF
CDR3nt: TGTGCCAGCAGTTACGGAGGACAGGGGGATAATGGCTACACCTTC

v_gene: TRBV28
abundance: -
d_gene: TRBD1
j_gene: TRBJ2-7
CDR3aa: CASSPLQGAKEQYF
CDR3nt: TGTGCCAGCAGTCCCTTACAGGGGGCGAAAGAGCAGTACTTC

v_gene: TRBV18
abundance: -
d_gene: TRBD1
j_gene: TRBJ1-3
CDR3aa: CASSSPGQPSGNPIYF
CDR3nt: TGTGCCAGCTCATCACCGGGACAGCCCTCTGGAAATCCCATATATTTT

v_gene: TRBV19
abundance: few
d_gene: -
j_gene: TRBJ2-7
CDR3aa: CASTSRTDEQYF
CDR3nt: TGTGCCAGTACCTCTCGGACGGACGAGCAGTACTTC

v_gene: TRBV5-4
abundance: -
d_gene: TRBD1
j_gene: TRBJ1-2
CDR3aa: CASSLGGGEGYTF
CDR3nt: TGTGCCAGCAGCTTGGGAGGGGGCGAAGGCTACACCTTC

v_gene: TRBV3-1/TRBV3-2
abundance: medium-sized
d_gene: TRBD1
j_gene: TRBJ1-3
CDR3aa: CASSLRQGTGNTIYF
CDR3nt: TGTGCCAGCAGCTTACGACAGGGGACTGGAAACACCATATATTTT

v_gene: TRBV18
abundance: -
d_gene: -
j_gene: TRBJ1-1
CDR3aa: CASSPPGRHQNTEAFF
CDR3nt: TGTGCCAGCTCACCACCGGGGCGCCATCAGAACACTGAAGCTTTCTTT

v_gene: TRBV19
abundance: -
d_gene: TRBD1
j_gene: TRBJ2-2
CDR3aa: CATGGTGEYGELFF
CDR3nt: TGTGCCACCGGGGGGACAGGGGAGTACGGGGAGCTGTTTTTT

v_gene: TRBV9
abundance: -
d_gene: -
j_gene: TRBJ1-3
CDR3aa: CASSPRRGNTIYF
CDR3nt: TGTGCCAGCAGCCCTCGTAGGGGAAACACCATATATTTT

v_gene: TRBV6-1
abundance: -
d_gene: -
j_gene: TRBJ2-7
CDR3aa: CASSEVLLYEQYF
CDR3nt: TGTGCCAGCAGTGAAGTCTTACTTTACGAGCAGTACTTC

v_gene: TRBV18
abundance: once
d_gene: TRBD1
j_gene: TRBJ1-3
CDR3aa: CASSSQGTGNTIYF
CDR3nt: TGTGCCAGCTCATCACAGGGGACTGGAAACACCATATATTTT

v_gene: TRBV5-6
abundance: -
d_gene: TRBD1
j_gene: TRBJ1-6
CDR3aa: CASSLTGARWGSPLHF
CDR3nt: TGTGCCAGCAGCCTTACAGGGGCCCGATGGGGATCACCCCTCCACTTT

v_gene: TRBV9
abundance: -
d_gene: -
j_gene: TRBJ1-1
CDR3aa: CASSVYAQGGAEAFF
CDR3nt: TGTGCCAGCAGCGTATATGCCCAGGGAGGGGCGGAAGCTTTCTTT

v_gene: TRBV7-8
abundance: -
d_gene: TRBD1
j_gene: TRBJ1-6
CDR3aa: CASSSGTGGSPLHF
CDR3nt: TGTGCCAGCAGTTCCGGGACAGGGGGGTCACCCCTCCACTTT

v_gene: TRBV7-2
abundance: -
d_gene: TRBD1
j_gene: TRBJ1-3
CDR3aa: CASSDYRGTGNTIYF
CDR3nt: TGTGCCAGCAGCGACTACAGGGGGACTGGAAACACCATATATTTT

v_gene: TRBV28
abundance: -
d_gene: -
j_gene: TRBJ1-6
CDR3aa: CASTLPGEGGRSPLHF
CDR3nt: TGTGCCAGCACCCTCCCAGGTGAGGGAGGTCGGTCACCCCTCCACTTT

v_gene: TRBV2
abundance: few
d_gene: -
j_gene: TRBJ1-2
CDR3aa: CASTPGPNGYTF
CDR3nt: TGTGCCAGCACCCCGGGACCCAATGGCTACACCTTC

v_gene: TRBV28
abundance: -
d_gene: -
j_gene: TRBJ2-2
CDR3aa: CASSLTPGTPTGELFF
CDR3nt: TGTGCCAGCAGTTTGACCCCCGGGACACCTACCGGGGAGCTGTTTTTT

v_gene: TRBV5-5
abundance: -
d_gene: -
j_gene: TRBJ2-2
CDR3aa: CASSLGPVVNTGELFF
CDR3nt: TGTGCCAGCAGCTTGGGACCAGTGGTGAACACCGGGGAGCTGTTTTTT

v_gene: TRBV28
abundance: few
d_gene: -
j_gene: TRBJ1-4
CDR3aa: CASSFPGGGGEKLFF
CDR3nt: TGTGCCAGCAGTTTCCCGGGGGGCGGGGGTGAAAAACTGTTTTTT

v_gene: TRBV19
abundance: few
d_gene: -
j_gene: TRBJ1-4
CDR3aa: CASSMTLAARGVLFF
CDR3nt: TGTGCCAGTAGTATGACGCTGGCAGCCCGTGGAGTACTGTTTTTT

v_gene: TRBV6-4
abundance: few
d_gene: TRBD1
j_gene: TRBJ1-2
CDR3aa: CASSDQTGGSYGYTF
CDR3nt: TGTGCCAGCAGTGACCAAACAGGGGGAAGCTATGGCTACACCTTC

v_gene: TRBV5-1
abundance: -
d_gene: -
j_gene: TRBJ1-4
CDR3aa: CASSLGQNSNEKLFF
CDR3nt: TGCGCCAGCAGCTTGGGACAGAACTCTAATGAAAAACTGTTTTTT

v_gene: TRBV6-5
abundance: -
d_gene: TRBD1
j_gene: TRBJ2-7
CDR3aa: CASSPHRGGSYEQYF
CDR3nt: TGTGCCAGCAGTCCCCACAGGGGTGGCTCCTACGAGCAGTACTTC

v_gene: TRBV2
abundance: -
d_gene: TRBD1
j_gene: TRBJ1-5
CDR3aa: CASSPQGGNQPQHF
CDR3nt: TGTGCCAGCAGCCCCCAGGGGGGCAATCAGCCCCAGCATTTT

v_gene: TRBV29-1
abundance: -
d_gene: -
j_gene: TRBJ2-1
CDR3aa: CSVGTFEQFF
CDR3nt: TGCAGCGTCGGGACATTTGAGCAGTTCTTC

v_gene: TRBV7-3
abundance: -
d_gene: -
j_gene: TRBJ1-3
CDR3aa: CASSSGPLSSGNTIYF
CDR3nt: TGTGCCAGCAGCTCCGGACCCTTGAGCTCTGGAAACACCATATATTTT

v_gene: TRBV28
abundance: -
d_gene: -
j_gene: TRBJ1-2
CDR3aa: CASSYDRLNGYTF
CDR3nt: TGTGCCAGCAGTTATGACCGCCTAAACGGCTACACCTTC

v_gene: TRBV5-1
abundance: -
d_gene: -
j_gene: TRBJ2-4
CDR3aa: CASSMTPGADKNIQYF
CDR3nt: TGCGCCAGCAGCATGACACCAGGGGCCGACAAAAACATTCAGTACTTC

v_gene: TRBV19
abundance: -
d_gene: -
j_gene: TRBJ1-5
CDR3aa: CASSTRVDQPQHF
CDR3nt: TGTGCCAGTAGTACCAGGGTGGACCAGCCCCAGCATTTT

v_gene: TRBV29-1
abundance: few
d_gene: -
j_gene: TRBJ2-1
CDR3aa: CSTRPQVDEQFF
CDR3nt: TGCAGCACGAGGCCGCAAGTCGATGAGCAGTTCTTC

v_gene: TRBV14
abundance: few
d_gene: -
j_gene: TRBJ2-3
CDR3aa: CASSQTRDPTHTDTQYF
CDR3nt: TGTGCCAGCAGCCAAACAAGGGACCCCACCCACACAGATACGCAGTATTTT

v_gene: TRBV6-1
abundance: few
d_gene: TRBD1
j_gene: TRBJ1-2
CDR3aa: CASSETTGSRYGYTF
CDR3nt: TGTGCCAGCAGTGAAACGACAGGGTCGCGGTATGGCTACACCTTC

v_gene: TRBV14
abundance: -
d_gene: -
j_gene: TRBJ1-4
CDR3aa: CASSQVGRSGEKLFF
CDR3nt: TGTGCCAGCAGCCAAGTGGGCCGGTCGGGTGAAAAACTGTTTTTT

v_gene: TRBV19
abundance: once
d_gene: -
j_gene: TRBJ1-2
CDR3aa: CASLDPALANYGYTF
CDR3nt: TGTGCCAGTCTTGATCCGGCACTAGCTAACTATGGCTACACCTTC